Below, 16 T cell receptor beta chains from the same sample are listed, as sequenced in a study of cytomegalovirus exposure and HLA in healthy donors. Profiled with immunoSEQ multiplex PCR; TCRdb holds only in-frame clones, not every one. In the table there are roughly 330,000 clones, about nine tenths of which are singletons. Sequenced input: PBMCs. The origin of the receptors is a young woman in good health and CMV-seropositive.

The chain combines TRBV30 with TRBJ2-1, with TRBD1 matching 7 bases. The CDR3 is 12 amino acids. Trimming took 4 bases from V and 6 from J; bases not matched to a gene: 3. Per germline, CDR1 GTSNPN and CDR2 SVGIG (reference sequence). CDR3 coding DNA: TGTGCCTGGATGGGACAGACCAATGAGCAGTTCTTC. It encodes CAWMGQTNEQFF.

This clone was observed a single time. V usage is TRBV6-1 and J usage is TRBJ1-2; D may be TRBD1 (6 bases). CDR3 length: 17 amino acids. CDR1 is MNHNS, CDR2 SASEGT, per germline. The V end was cut by 6 bases, the J end by 6 bases, with 26 bases between. The CDR3 DNA follows: TGTGCCAGCAGCGAAAGGGTACAAGGGGGGTGGGCTGATGGCTACACCTTC. It specifies CASSERVQGGWADGYTF.

The chain uses TRBV7-7 and TRBJ2-7; 11 positions match TRBD1. J gave up 4 bases and V 5 bases, and 4 bases lay outside the gene matches. Per germline, CDR1 SSHAT and CDR2 FNYEAQ (reference sequence). The CDR3 runs to 14 residues. CDR3 in DNA: TGTGCCAGCAGCCCGGACAGGGGGCCGTACGAGCAGTACTTC. It specifies CASSPDRGPYEQYF.

This sequence joins TRBV15 and TRBJ2-7; 8 bases match TRBD2. Germline values: CDR1 LNHNV, CDR2 YYDKDF (reference sequence). There are 14 residues in the CDR3. The J segment lost 3 bases and the V segment lost 1 base, leaving 2 bases of the junction unmatched. The DNA for the CDR3 is TGTGCCACCAGCAGAGGAGCGGGAGACTACGAGCAGTACTTC. It specifies CATSRGAGDYEQYF. Using reference TRBV15 and TRBJ2-7 for the parts outside the CDR3, the full variable domain is DAMVIQNPRYQVTQFGKPVTLSCSQTLNHNVMYWYQQKSSQAPKLLFHYYDKDFNNEADTPDNFQSRRPNTSFCFLDIRSPGLGDTAMYLCATSRGAGDYEQYFGPGTRLTVT.

The chain has TRBV19 and TRBJ1-1, with a possible D match to TRBD1 (6 bases). The CDR3 has 13 amino acids. Trimming stripped 5 bases from V and 6 bases from J, with 13 bases between. Germline CDR1 and CDR2: LNHDA and SQIVND (reference sequence). The CDR3 is CASSVRGRPEAFF. The CDR3, as DNA: TGTGCCAGTAGTGTCAGGGGAAGGCCTGAAGCTTTCTTT.

V gene TRBV27 combines with J gene TRBJ1-4; 8 positions agree with TRBD1. The V gene end was trimmed by 5 bases and the J gene end by 6 bases; junction bases not matched to a gene: 2. CDR1 MNHEY and CDR2 SMNVEV come from the germline V gene (reference sequence). The CDR3 runs to 13 residues. The CDR3 DNA sequence: TGTGCCAGCAGTCCACAGGGGGATGAAAAACTGTTTTTT. It encodes CASSPQGDEKLFF.

The J gene is TRBJ1-1, the V gene TRBV7-2; TRBD1 matches at 7 bases. J lost 5 bases, V lost 1 base, and 7 bases had no gene match. This CDR3 is 15 amino acids long. Per germline, CDR1 SGHTA and CDR2 FQGNSA. The DNA for the CDR3 is TGTGCCAGCAGCTTAGTAATAGCAGGGGGAACTGAAGCTTTCTTT. Translating gives CASSLVIAGGTEAFF. Full variable domain (outside the CDR3, taken from reference TRBV7-2 and TRBJ1-1): GAGVSQSPSNKVTEKGKDVELRCDPISGHTALYWYRQSLGQGLEFLIYFQGNSAPDKSGLPSDRFSAERTGGSVSTLTIQRTQQEDSAVYLCASSLVIAGGTEAFFGQGTRLTVV.

This chain connects TRBV7-3 to TRBJ1-1, with D perhaps matching TRBD1 (5 bases). CDR3 length equals 13 residues. The V gene lost 5 bases and the J gene lost 5 bases, with 12 bases spanning the gap. Germline V gene sequence: CDR1 SGHTA, CDR2 FQGTGA. The CDR3 DNA follows: TGTGCCAGCAGCGCCAAATGGGGGACTGAAGCTTTCTTT. This sequence encodes CASSAKWGTEAFF.

The chain employs TRBV27 and TRBJ2-7; 8 bases are shared with TRBD1. Trimming took 6 bases from V and 5 from J; bases not matched to a gene: 18. Per germline, CDR1 MNHEY and CDR2 SMNVEV (reference sequence). The CDR3 contains 17 residues. DNA for the CDR3: TGTGCCAGCAGCTCAATTATGAAGCTAGAACAGGGGGACGAGCAGTACTTC. This translates into CASSSIMKLEQGDEQYF.

V and J are TRBV14 and TRBJ2-2; D is perhaps TRBD1 or TRBD2 (5 bases each). This CDR3 contains 16 residues. CDR1 SGHDN and CDR2 FVKESK come from the germline V gene. V was trimmed by 4 bases and J by 0 bases, leaving 12 bases between them. CDR3 loop: CASSPLWGPNTGELFF. CDR3 sequence (DNA): TGTGCCAGCAGCCCCCTGTGGGGACCGAACACCGGGGAGCTGTTTTTT.

The chain links TRBV6-5 to TRBJ2-7; 9 bases align to TRBD1. The junction had 11 bases not matched to a gene; V was cut back by 11 bases and J by 6 bases. Germline CDR1 reads MNHEY; CDR2 reads SVGAGI. The CDR3 sequence is 13 residues long. CDR3 nucleotides: TGTGCCGGGGGCCGGGACAGGGTCTCCGAGCAGTACTTC. It translates to CAGGRDRVSEQYF.

V is TRBV30 and J is TRBJ2-3; D gene uncertain. Germline CDR1 and CDR2: GTSNPN and SVGIG (reference sequence). CDR3 size: 13 residues. The V end lost 3 bases, the J end lost 3 bases, and 10 bases lay between the germline ends. The DNA for the CDR3 is TGTGCCTGGAGCGGCCTGGTTACAGATACGCAGTATTTT. It specifies CAWSGLVTDTQYF.

The chain uses TRBV7-2 and TRBJ1-5; no firm D call. V dropped 2 bases and J dropped 2 bases, with 4 bases sitting between them. Germline V lookup: CDR1 SGHTA, CDR2 FQGNSA. The CDR3 extends over 13 amino acids. The CDR3 DNA sequence: TGTGCCAGCAGCTTATTCGGCAATCAGCCCCAGCATTTT. This encodes CASSLFGNQPQHF. Supplemented by reference TRBV7-2 and TRBJ1-5, the full variable domain reads GAGVSQSPSNKVTEKGKDVELRCDPISGHTALYWYRQSLGQGLEFLIYFQGNSAPDKSGLPSDRFSAERTGGSVSTLTIQRTQQEDSAVYLCASSLFGNQPQHFGDGTRLSIL.

V and J are TRBV5-1 and TRBJ2-7; 11 nucleotides match TRBD2. The V segment lost 5 bases and the J segment 0 bases; nucleotides outside the gene matches: 10. This CDR3 is built from 17 residues. Germline CDR1 reads SGHRS; CDR2 reads YFSETQ. The CDR3 DNA reads as TGCGCCAGCAGTCGGGCTAGCGGGAGGATAAACTCCTACGAGCAGTACTTC. Translating it yields CASSRASGRINSYEQYF.

This chain uses TRBV15 with TRBJ2-7, with D maybe TRBD1 (6 bases). The CDR3 runs to 12 residues. The germline V and J ends were trimmed by 8 bases and 4 bases, with 12 bases remaining between them. Germline V gene data show CDR1 as LNHNV and CDR2 as YYDKDF (reference sequence). This CDR3 reads CATGTLQYEQYF. CDR3 coding DNA: TGTGCCACCGGGACATTACAATACGAGCAGTACTTC.

This clone has only one observation. The V and J genes are TRBV5-3 and TRBJ1-2; 8 bases are a match to TRBD1. TRBV5-3 carries the ORF label, with uncertain function. The V and J ends lost 4 bases and 4 bases, in that order; junction bases with no gene match: 9. The CDR3 runs to 15 residues. This CDR3 is CARSPREDRAYGYTF. CDR3 nucleotides: TGTGCCAGAAGCCCACGAGAGGACAGGGCCTATGGCTACACCTTC.